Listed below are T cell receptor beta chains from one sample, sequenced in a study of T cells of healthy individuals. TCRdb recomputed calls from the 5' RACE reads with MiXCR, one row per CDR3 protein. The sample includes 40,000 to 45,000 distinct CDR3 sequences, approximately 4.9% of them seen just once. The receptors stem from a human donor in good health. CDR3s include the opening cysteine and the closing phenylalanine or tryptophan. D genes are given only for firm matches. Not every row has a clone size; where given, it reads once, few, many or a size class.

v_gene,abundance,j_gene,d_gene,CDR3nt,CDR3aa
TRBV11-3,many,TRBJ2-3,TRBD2,TGTGCCAGCAGCCACCGGGGGGCAGATACGCAGTATTTT,CASSHRGADTQYF
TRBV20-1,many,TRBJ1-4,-,TGCAGTGCTATGGGTCACGAAAAACTGTTTTTT,CSAMGHEKLFF
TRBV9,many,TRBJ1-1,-,TGTGCCAGCAGCACCCGACCCTCTTATGAAGCTTTCTTT,CASSTRPSYEAFF
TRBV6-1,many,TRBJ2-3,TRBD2,TGTGCCAGCAGGAAGAGTCAACTAGCGTTCCGCACAGATACGCAGTATTTT,CASRKSQLAFRTDTQYF
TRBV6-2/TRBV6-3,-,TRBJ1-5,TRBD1,TGTGCCAGCAGACCCGACAGGGCTTTTCAGCCCCAGCATTTT,CASRPDRAFQPQHF
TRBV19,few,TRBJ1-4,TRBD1,TGTGCCACAGGCGGACAGGGGCCTGAAAAACTGTTTTTT,CATGGQGPEKLFF
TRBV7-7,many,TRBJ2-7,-,TGTGCTAGCAGCATTAGCTTCCCCGGGGACGAGCAGTACTTC,CASSISFPGDEQYF
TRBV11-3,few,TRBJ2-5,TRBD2,TGTGCCAGCAGCTTCGGGAGGCCGGGGGAGACCCAGTACTTC,CASSFGRPGETQYF
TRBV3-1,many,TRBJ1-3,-,TGTGCCAGCAGCCAAGTGAGGGGAAGGGGTTCTGGAAACACCATATATTTT,CASSQVRGRGSGNTIYF
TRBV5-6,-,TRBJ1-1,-,TGTGCCAGCAGCTTTGGGACGTTGAACACTGAAGCTTTCTTT,CASSFGTLNTEAFF
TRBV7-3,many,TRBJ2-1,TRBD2,TGTGCCAGCAGCTATAGGGCGGGAGGGGGATACAATGAGCAGTTCTTC,CASSYRAGGGYNEQFF
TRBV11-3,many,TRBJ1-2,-,TGTGCCAGCAGCTCCGGCCCACACTATGGCTACACCTTC,CASSSGPHYGYTF
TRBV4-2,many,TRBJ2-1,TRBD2,TGTGCCAGCAGCCGAACATTAGCGGGAGGAGAATGGGATGAGCAGTTCTTC,CASSRTLAGGEWDEQFF
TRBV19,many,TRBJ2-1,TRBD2,TGTGCCAGTAGCCAGCTAGCGGAGTACAATGAGCAGTTCTTC,CASSQLAEYNEQFF
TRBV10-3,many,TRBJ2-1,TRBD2,TGTGCCATCAAACGGGGACTAGACCTATCCAATGAGCAGTTCTTC,CAIKRGLDLSNEQFF
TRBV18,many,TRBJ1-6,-,TGTGCCAGCTCACCTGGACTCGTCTGGGGTTCACCCCTCCACTTT,CASSPGLVWGSPLHF
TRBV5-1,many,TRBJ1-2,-,TGCGCCAGCAGCTTGGTAGGGGACTATGGCTACACCTTC,CASSLVGDYGYTF
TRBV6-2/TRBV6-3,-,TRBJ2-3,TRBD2,TGTGCCAGCAGCTACGGGACTAGCGGGGCCGGGGGAGATACGCAGTATTTT,CASSYGTSGAGGDTQYF
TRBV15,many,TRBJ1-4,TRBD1,TGTGCCACCAGCGTGACCCGGGCAGGGGGCGGGGGAACTAATGAAAAACTGTTTTTT,CATSVTRAGGGGTNEKLFF
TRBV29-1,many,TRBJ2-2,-,TGCAGCGTTGAACAGACCGGGGAGCTGTTTTTT,CSVEQTGELFF
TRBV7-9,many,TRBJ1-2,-,TGTGCCAGCAGCTTAAGGTTTTTTGGAGGCTACACCTTC,CASSLRFFGGYTF
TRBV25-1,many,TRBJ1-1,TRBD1,TGTGCCAGCATTGCGGGGGACAGGTACGAGGGCACTGAAGCTTTCTTT,CASIAGDRYEGTEAFF
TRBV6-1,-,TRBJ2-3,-,TGTGCCAGCCTAAGCCGGACTGGGGCTAGCACAGATACGCAGTATTTT,CASLSRTGASTDTQYF
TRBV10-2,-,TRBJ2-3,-,TGCGCCAGCAGGAGGGGTAGGGGCACAGATACGCAGTATTTT,CASRRGRGTDTQYF
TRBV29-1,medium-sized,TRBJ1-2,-,TGCAGCGTTGTCTGGGGTAATGGCTACACCTTC,CSVVWGNGYTF
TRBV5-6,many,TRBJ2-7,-,TGTGCCAGCAGCAGAAGCGGGCCCTCCTACGAGCAGTACTTC,CASSRSGPSYEQYF
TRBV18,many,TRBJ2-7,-,TGTGCCAGCTCATCGCGGGACGCCGACTACGAGCAGTACTTC,CASSSRDADYEQYF
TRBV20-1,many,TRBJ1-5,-,TGCAGTGCTAGTGAAGGGTTCAATCAGCCCCAGCATTTT,CSASEGFNQPQHF
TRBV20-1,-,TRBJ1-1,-,TGCAGTGCTAGCGTAACAGACACTGAAGCTTTCTTT,CSASVTDTEAFF
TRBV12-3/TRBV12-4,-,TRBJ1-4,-,TGTGCCAGCAGTTCGACAGCTACCGGAAAACTGTTTTTT,CASSSTATGKLFF
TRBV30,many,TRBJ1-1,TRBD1,TGTGCCTGGAGTGTGAGGGGACAGGGGACCACTGAAGCTTTCTTT,CAWSVRGQGTTEAFF
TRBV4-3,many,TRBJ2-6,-,TGCGCCAGCAGCCAAGATCTAGGGAATGGGGCCAACGTCCTGACTTTC,CASSQDLGNGANVLTF
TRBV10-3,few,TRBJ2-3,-,TGTGCCGCGGGGAGCACAGATACGCAGTATTTT,CAAGSTDTQYF
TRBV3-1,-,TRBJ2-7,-,TGTGCCAGCAGCCAACTAGAGGAGCAGTACTTC,CASSQLEEQYF
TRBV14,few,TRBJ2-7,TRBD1,TGTGCCAGCAGCCAAGGACAGGGGGCCTACGAGCAGTACTTC,CASSQGQGAYEQYF
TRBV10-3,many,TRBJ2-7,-,TGTGCCATCAGTGAGGGAGGGAGCTACGAGCAGTACTTC,CAISEGGSYEQYF
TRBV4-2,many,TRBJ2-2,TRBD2,TGCGCCAGCAGCCAGGTCGGGAGGGGCGCCGGGGAGCTGTTTTTT,CASSQVGRGAGELFF
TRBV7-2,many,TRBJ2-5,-,TGTGCCAGCAGTCCCGACGGTTCTAAGACCCAGTACTTC,CASSPDGSKTQYF
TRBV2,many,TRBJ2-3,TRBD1,TGTGCCAGCAGTGCCGACAGGGTTACAGATACGCAGTATTTT,CASSADRVTDTQYF
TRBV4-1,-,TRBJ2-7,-,TGCGCCAGCAGCCAAGATCTCGGGCGGACGTACTCCTACGAGCAGTACTTC,CASSQDLGRTYSYEQYF
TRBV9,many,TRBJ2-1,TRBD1,TGTGCCAGCAGCCCCGGGACAGGGAATTCCTACAATGAGCAGTTCTTC,CASSPGTGNSYNEQFF
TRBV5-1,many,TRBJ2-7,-,TGCGCCAGCAGCTTTTCGGGCGGCGAGCAGTACTTC,CASSFSGGEQYF